This T cell receptor (beta chain) was obtained from a study of breast tumors, draining lymph nodes, adjacent tissues. TCRdb reanalysed the multiplex PCR reads using MiXCR and keeps one entry per CDR3 protein. The table lists 17,000 or so distinct CDR3 sequences, nearly 45% of them singletons. The CDR3 spans 13 residues. Germline V gene sequence: CDR1 MNHEY, CDR2 SVGEGT. V lost 6 bases and J lost 5, with 11 bases in between. This clonotype occurred once. Sequencing was done on a sample of tumor-adjacent breast tissue. The chain has TRBV6-2 or TRBV6-3 and TRBJ1-5; weak D call: TRBD1 (6 bases). The TCR originated in a female donor with breast cancer. Some clones in this sample may be carry-over from other donors' samples. CDR3 sequence: CASREDSHQPQHF. In DNA, the CDR3 is TGTGCCAGCAGAGAGGACAGCCATCAGCCCCAGCATTTT.